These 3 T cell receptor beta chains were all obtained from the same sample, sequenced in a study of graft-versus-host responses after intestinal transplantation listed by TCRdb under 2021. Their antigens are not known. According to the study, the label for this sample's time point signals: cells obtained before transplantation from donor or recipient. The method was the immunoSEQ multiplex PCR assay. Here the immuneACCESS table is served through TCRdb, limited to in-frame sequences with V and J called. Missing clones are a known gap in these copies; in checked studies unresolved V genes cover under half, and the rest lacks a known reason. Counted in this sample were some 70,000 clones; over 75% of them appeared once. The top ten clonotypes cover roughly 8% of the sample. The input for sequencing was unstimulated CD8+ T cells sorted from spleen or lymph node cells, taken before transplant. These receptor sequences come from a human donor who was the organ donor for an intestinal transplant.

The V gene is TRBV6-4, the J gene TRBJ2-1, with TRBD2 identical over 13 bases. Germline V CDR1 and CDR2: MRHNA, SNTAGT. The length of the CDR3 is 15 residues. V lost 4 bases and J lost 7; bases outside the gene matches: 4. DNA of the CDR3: TGTGCCAGCAGTGCACTAGCGGGGGGGCTTAATGAGCAGTTCTTC. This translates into CASSALAGGLNEQFF.

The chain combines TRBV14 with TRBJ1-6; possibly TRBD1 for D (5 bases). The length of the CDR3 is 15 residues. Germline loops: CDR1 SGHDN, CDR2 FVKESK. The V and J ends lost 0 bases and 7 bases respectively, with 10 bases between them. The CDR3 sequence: CASSQDWGGNSPLHF. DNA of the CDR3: TGTGCCAGCAGCCAAGATTGGGGGGGAAATTCACCCCTCCACTTT.

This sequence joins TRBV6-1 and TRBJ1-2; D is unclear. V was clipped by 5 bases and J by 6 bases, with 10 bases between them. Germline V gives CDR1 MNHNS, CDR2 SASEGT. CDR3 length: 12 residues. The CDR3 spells CASSHPGNGYTF. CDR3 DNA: TGTGCCAGCAGTCACCCCGGCAATGGCTACACCTTC.